This T cell receptor (beta chain) was sequenced for a study of cytomegalovirus exposure and HLA in healthy donors. PCR employed 60 Vbeta and 13 Jbeta primers. Original processing notes: In a later analysis, around 12 million of around 75 million unique beta chains occurred in at least two donors. Sequencing was performed with immunoSEQ multiplex PCR; in TCRdb, only in-frame clones are kept and a portion is missing. That table supplies the V and J calls and clone size; D and trimming were determined from the DNA. Of 200,000 or so clones in the sample, more than 70% were seen once. Regarding this clone: Its antigen is not identified.

The study, taken as a whole, reports: The study labeled about 160 TCR beta chains cytomegalovirus-associated. Most subjects had HLA-A and HLA-B alleles reportedly predicted accurately by TCR beta sequences.

Unmatched junction bases numbered 7, after V lost 8 bases and J lost 4 bases. Germline lookup yields CDR1 SGHVS and CDR2 FNYEAQ. The CDR3 is 13 residues long. V gene TRBV7-6 combines with J gene TRBJ2-7; TRBD2 matches at 8 bases. This clonotype was obtained from a boy under 18 in good health and CMV-seronegative. The sequenced sample consisted of PBMCs. The CDR3 loop reads CASGAGVSYEQYF. The CDR3 DNA reads as TGTGCCAGCGGAGCGGGGGTGTCTTACGAGCAGTACTTC.